A single sample gave rise to the 14 T cell receptor beta chains below, sequenced in a study of blood T cell repertoires in COVID-19. Some clones are missing from TCRdb's copy, which holds only in-frame ones; the method was immunoSEQ multiplex PCR. This table holds fewer than 200,000 clones, about 83% found once. Sequencing input: PBMCs or T cells enriched from blood (not recorded which). Receptors were obtained from a woman under 40 who had been exposed to COVID-19.

The rearrangement links TRBV24-1 to TRBJ2-1; TRBD2 aligns across 8 bases. From germline, CDR1 is KGHDR and CDR2 SFDVKD. J lost 0 bases, V lost 3 bases, and 9 bases had no gene match. The CDR3 sequence is 18 residues long. In DNA, the CDR3 is TGTGCCACCAGTGATGTCCCCAAGCGGGGGAGCTCCTACAATGAGCAGTTCTTC. Its protein product is CATSDVPKRGSSYNEQFF.

This chain joins TRBV6-2 or TRBV6-3 and TRBJ2-6, with 8 bases identical to TRBD2. The CDR3 is made up of 16 amino acids. Per germline, CDR1 MNHEY and CDR2 SVGEGT. The ends lost 5 bases at V and 4 bases at J; junction bases unmatched: 7. The CDR3 region has the DNA TGTGCCAGCAGTAAAGCGGGGGACCCCGGGGCCAACGTCCTGACTTTC. Residues: CASSKAGDPGANVLTF.

CDR3 sequence (DNA): TGCGCCAGCAGCCCCACGAGGGGGCTTGAAGCTTTCTTT. Protein sequence: CASSPTRGLEAFF. The rearrangement links TRBV4-1 to TRBJ1-1, with 7 bases that match TRBD1. The CDR3 length is 13 residues. Trimming took 4 bases from V and 7 from J; bases not matched to a gene: 6. Germline values: CDR1 MGHRA, CDR2 YSYEKL.

This rearrangement joins TRBV5-5 to TRBJ2-3; 10 nucleotides line up with TRBD2. J was trimmed by 1 base and V by 9 bases; bases with no gene match: 17. CDR3 length equals 18 residues. The V gene's germline CDR1 is SGHKS and CDR2 YYEKEE (reference sequence). The CDR3 sequence: CATQDQAGGTLRTDTQYF. In nucleotides, the CDR3 is TGTGCCACTCAGGACCAAGCGGGGGGGACTTTACGCACAGATACGCAGTATTTT.

This chain links TRBV4-3 with TRBJ2-7; TRBD2 is a possible D gene (5 bases). CDR3 length equals 16 residues. Germline V gives CDR1 LGHNA, CDR2 YSLEER. Deletions cut 0 bases from V and 0 bases from J, with 12 bases between. The CDR3 is CASSQEYRGSSYEQYF. Here the CDR3 DNA reads TGCGCCAGCAGCCAAGAATACCGGGGTTCCTCCTACGAGCAGTACTTC.

About this clone itself: The sample carries other DNA sequences with the same CDR3. In nucleotides, the CDR3 is TGTGCCAGCAGCGTAGCAGGGGGCGGCGAGCAGTACTTC. Encoded protein: CASSVAGGGEQYF. The chain combines TRBV9 with TRBJ2-7; 8 bases are shared with TRBD1. This CDR3 has 13 amino acids. Trimming removed 0 bases from V and 6 bases from J; junction bases left unmatched: 2. Germline V gene data show CDR1 as SGDLS and CDR2 as YYNGEE.

The V and J genes are TRBV19 and TRBJ1-3, with 7 nucleotides matching TRBD1. This CDR3 contains 14 residues. V lost 7 bases to trimming and J lost 0 bases; unmatched junction nucleotides: 3. Germline CDR1 reads LNHDA; CDR2 reads SQIVND (reference sequence). The CDR3 sequence: CASTDRASGNTIYF. The CDR3 bases are TGTGCCAGTACAGACAGGGCCTCTGGAAACACCATATATTTT.

This chain connects TRBV6-5 to TRBJ1-2; TRBD1 matches 10 bases. The CDR3 loop spans 12 amino acids. Germline V lookup: CDR1 MNHEY, CDR2 SVGAGI. The V and J ends lost 10 bases and 5 bases, in that order; junction bases with no gene match: 4. The CDR3 DNA reads TGTGCCACTGGACAGGGGGTTTATGGCTACACCTTC. It yields the protein CATGQGVYGYTF.

The chain combines TRBV7-2 with TRBJ2-7, with D possibly being TRBD2 (5 bases). Trimming removed 3 bases at V and 0 bases at J, with 12 bases between. There are 15 residues in the CDR3. CDR1 is SGHTA and CDR2 is FQGNSA in the germline V gene. CDR3 in DNA: TGTGCCAGCAGCTTCGGAGCGGCTAGCTCCTACGAGCAGTACTTC. Its protein is CASSFGAASSYEQYF. The variable domain in full, with the rest retrieved from reference TRBV7-2 and TRBJ2-7, is GAGVSQSPSNKVTEKGKDVELRCDPISGHTALYWYRQSLGQGLEFLIYFQGNSAPDKSGLPSDRFSAERTGGSVSTLTIQRTQQEDSAVYLCASSFGAASSYEQYFGPGTRLTVT.

This clone came up many times. This chain links TRBV7-2 with TRBJ2-1, with TRBD2 identical over 8 bases. The V and J ends lost 6 bases and 7 bases, in that order; junction bases with no gene match: 14. Germline V gene sequence: CDR1 SGHTA, CDR2 FQGNSA. This CDR3 comprises 16 residues. CDR3 protein: CASRYPSGGAFNEQFF. The CDR3 coding sequence is TGTGCCAGCAGATACCCTTCCGGGGGGGCGTTTAATGAGCAGTTCTTC. Using reference TRBV7-2 and TRBJ2-1 for the parts outside the CDR3, the full variable domain is GAGVSQSPSNKVTEKGKDVELRCDPISGHTALYWYRQSLGQGLEFLIYFQGNSAPDKSGLPSDRFSAERTGGSVSTLTIQRTQQEDSAVYLCASRYPSGGAFNEQFFGPGTRLTVL.

This rearrangement joins TRBV9 to TRBJ2-3; TRBD1 matches 9 bases. J was trimmed by 1 base and V by 0 bases; bases with no gene match: 3. CDR1 and CDR2 from the germline V gene are SGDLS and YYNGEE. This CDR3 spans 16 amino acids. The CDR3 bases are TGTGCCAGCAGCGTAGGGGACAGGGACCGCACAGATACGCAGTATTTT. It specifies CASSVGDRDRTDTQYF.

This chain joins TRBV6-4 and TRBJ2-3, with 7 bases aligning to TRBD2. The V gene's germline CDR1 is MRHNA and CDR2 SNTAGT. The CDR3 is made up of 15 amino acids. Losses at the gene ends were 2 bases for V and 4 bases for J; bases not matched to a gene: 6. DNA for the CDR3: TGTGCCAGCAGTGACGAGTGGGGGGGTGCAGATACGCAGTATTTT. It codes for CASSDEWGGADTQYF.

The chain has TRBV27 and TRBJ2-2, with D maybe TRBD1 (6 bases). Germline V gene data show CDR1 as MNHEY and CDR2 as SMNVEV (reference sequence). V lost 4 bases to trimming and J lost 3 bases, with 12 bases between them. The CDR3 spans 15 residues. For the CDR3, the DNA is TGTGCCAGCAGTTCCCCAGGGGTTTACACCGGGGAGCTGTTTTTT. It yields the protein CASSSPGVYTGELFF.

The chain couples TRBV4-1 to TRBJ2-2, with D hard to call. The CDR3 sequence is 15 residues long. CDR1 and CDR2 (germline): MGHRA, YSYEKL. Trimming removed 5 bases at V and 4 bases at J, with 14 bases between. The CDR3 DNA reads as TGCGCCAGCAGCGATTTTTCGGGTCTCACCGGGGAGCTGTTTTTT. This codes for CASSDFSGLTGELFF.